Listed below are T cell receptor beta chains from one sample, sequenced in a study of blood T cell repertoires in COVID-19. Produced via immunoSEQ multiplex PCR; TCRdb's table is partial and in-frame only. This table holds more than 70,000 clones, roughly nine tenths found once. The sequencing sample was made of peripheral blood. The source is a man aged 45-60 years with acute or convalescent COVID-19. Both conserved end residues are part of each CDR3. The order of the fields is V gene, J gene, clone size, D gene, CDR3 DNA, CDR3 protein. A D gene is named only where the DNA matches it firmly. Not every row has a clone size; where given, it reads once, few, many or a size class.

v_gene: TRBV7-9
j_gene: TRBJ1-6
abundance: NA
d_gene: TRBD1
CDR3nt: TGTGCCAGCAGCCCCCGACAGGGAAAATCACCCCTCCACTTT
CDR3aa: CASSPRQGKSPLHF

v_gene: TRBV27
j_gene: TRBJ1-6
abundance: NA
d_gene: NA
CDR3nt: TGTGCCAGCAGTTTATCGGTTGGGACTCCGAATTCACCCCTCCACTTT
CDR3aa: CASSLSVGTPNSPLHF

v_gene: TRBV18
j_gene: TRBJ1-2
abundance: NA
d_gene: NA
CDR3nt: TGTGCCAGCTCACCATTGCGAGGCACTACTAACTATGGCTACACCTTC
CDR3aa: CASSPLRGTTNYGYTF

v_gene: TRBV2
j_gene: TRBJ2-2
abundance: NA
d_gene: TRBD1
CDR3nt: TGTGCCAGCCGCCTATCCGGGACAGCGAACACCGGGGAGCTGTTTTTT
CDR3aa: CASRLSGTANTGELFF

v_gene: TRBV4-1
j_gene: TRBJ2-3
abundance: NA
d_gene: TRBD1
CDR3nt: TGCGCCAGCAGCCAAGATGGGGGACAGGGGGCTTTCGATACGCAGTATTTT
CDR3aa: CASSQDGGQGAFDTQYF

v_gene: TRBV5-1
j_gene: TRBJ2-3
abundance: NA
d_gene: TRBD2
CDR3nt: TGCGCCAGCAGCTTGCGGGCGGCGGTCGGCGGGGGGCACGATACGCAGTATTTT
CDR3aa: CASSLRAAVGGGHDTQYF

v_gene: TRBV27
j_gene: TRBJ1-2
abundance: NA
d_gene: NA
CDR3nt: TGTGCCAGCAGTTTAGCAGGGTCCGGTGGCTACACCTTC
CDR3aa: CASSLAGSGGYTF

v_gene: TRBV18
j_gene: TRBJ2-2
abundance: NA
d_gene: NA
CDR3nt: TGTGCCAGCTCAACGCTTACAGGGGAGGTCACCGGGGAGCTGTTTTTT
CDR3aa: CASSTLTGEVTGELFF

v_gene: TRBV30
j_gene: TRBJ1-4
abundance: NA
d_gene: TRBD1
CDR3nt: TGTGCCTGGAGTCTTGACAGGGCGGCTAATGAAAAACTGTTTTTT
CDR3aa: CAWSLDRAANEKLFF

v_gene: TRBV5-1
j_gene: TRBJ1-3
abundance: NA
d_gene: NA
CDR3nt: TGCGCCAGCAGCTCGCGTGGAGGGGCTGGAAACACCATATATTTT
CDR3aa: CASSSRGGAGNTIYF

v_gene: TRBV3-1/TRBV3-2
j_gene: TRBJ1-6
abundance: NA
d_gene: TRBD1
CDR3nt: TGTGCCAGCAGCCAAACAGGGGACCCTAATTCACCCCTCCACTTT
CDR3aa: CASSQTGDPNSPLHF

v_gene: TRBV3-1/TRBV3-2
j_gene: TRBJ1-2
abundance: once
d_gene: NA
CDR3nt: TGTGCCAGCAGCCAAGGGGGGGATGGCTACACCTTC
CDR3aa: CASSQGGDGYTF

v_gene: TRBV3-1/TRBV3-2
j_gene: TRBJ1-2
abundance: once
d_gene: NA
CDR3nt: TGTGCCAGCAGCCAAGAGGGGGGTGGCTACACCTTC
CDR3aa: CASSQEGGGYTF

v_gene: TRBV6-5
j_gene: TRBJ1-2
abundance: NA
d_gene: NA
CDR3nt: TGTGCCAGCAGCCCAGGGGAAATCTATGGCTACACCTTC
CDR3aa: CASSPGEIYGYTF

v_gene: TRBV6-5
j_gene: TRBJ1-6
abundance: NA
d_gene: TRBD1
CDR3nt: TGTGCCAGCAGCCGAGACAGGGTTTTAAGCTCACCCCTCCACTTT
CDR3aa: CASSRDRVLSSPLHF

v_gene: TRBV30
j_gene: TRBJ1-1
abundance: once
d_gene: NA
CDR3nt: TGTGCCTGGAGTTTTCCCTACACTGAAGCTTTCTTT
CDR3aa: CAWSFPYTEAFF

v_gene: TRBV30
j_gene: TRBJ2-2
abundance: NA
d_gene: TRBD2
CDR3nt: TGTGCCTGGAGTGTAGCGGGGGGGCTTGGCGGGGAGCTGTTTTTT
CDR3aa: CAWSVAGGLGGELFF

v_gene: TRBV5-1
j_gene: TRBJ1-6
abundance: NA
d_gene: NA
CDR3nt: TGCGCCAGCAGTCGACAGGCCGACTGGAATTCACCCCTCCACTTT
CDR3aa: CASSRQADWNSPLHF

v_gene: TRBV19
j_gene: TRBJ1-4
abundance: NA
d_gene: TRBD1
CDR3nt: TGTGCCAGTAGTATAGTTCGGACAGGGGTTGAAAAACTGTTTTTT
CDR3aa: CASSIVRTGVEKLFF

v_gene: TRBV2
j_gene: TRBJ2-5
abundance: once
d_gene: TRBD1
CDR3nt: TGTGCCATACAGGGGGCTTCGGAGACCCAGTACTTC
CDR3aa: CAIQGASETQYF

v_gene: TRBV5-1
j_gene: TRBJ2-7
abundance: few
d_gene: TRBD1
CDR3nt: TGCGCCAGCAGCGTGGACAGGGGCTACGAGCAGTACTTC
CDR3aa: CASSVDRGYEQYF

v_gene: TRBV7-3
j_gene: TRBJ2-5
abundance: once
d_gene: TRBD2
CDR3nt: TGTGCCAGCAGCCGGAGCCCGGGACTAGCGGTTCAAGAGACCCAGTACTTC
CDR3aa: CASSRSPGLAVQETQYF

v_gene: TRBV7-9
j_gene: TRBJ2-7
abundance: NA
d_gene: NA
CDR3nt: TGTGCCAGCAGCTTCACCGGCGAGCAGTACTTC
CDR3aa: CASSFTGEQYF

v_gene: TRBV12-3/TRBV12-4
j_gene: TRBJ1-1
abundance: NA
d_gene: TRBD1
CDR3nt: TGTGCCAGCAGCTACCAGGGGGGTACTGAAGCTTTCTTT
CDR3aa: CASSYQGGTEAFF

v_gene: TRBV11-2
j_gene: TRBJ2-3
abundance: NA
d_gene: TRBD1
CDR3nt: TGTGCCAGCAGCTTAGGGTGGGACAGGAGCACAGATACGCAGTATTTT
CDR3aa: CASSLGWDRSTDTQYF

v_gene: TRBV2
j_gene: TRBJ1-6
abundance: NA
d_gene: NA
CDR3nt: TGTGCCAGCAGTGAACGGTCAGGGAATTCACCCCTCCACTTT
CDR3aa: CASSERSGNSPLHF

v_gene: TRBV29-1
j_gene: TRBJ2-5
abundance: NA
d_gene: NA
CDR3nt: TGCAGCGTTGAAGAGGGAGCGTCGGGAGAGACCCAGTACTTC
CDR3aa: CSVEEGASGETQYF

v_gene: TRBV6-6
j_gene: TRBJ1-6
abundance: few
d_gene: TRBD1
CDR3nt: TGTGCCAGCAGGGGACAGGGGTTTAATTCACCCCTCCACTTT
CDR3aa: CASRGQGFNSPLHF

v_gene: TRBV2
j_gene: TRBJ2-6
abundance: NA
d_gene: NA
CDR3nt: TGTGCCGGGACAAGGGAGAGGACTGGGGCCAACGTCCTGACTTTC
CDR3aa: CAGTRERTGANVLTF